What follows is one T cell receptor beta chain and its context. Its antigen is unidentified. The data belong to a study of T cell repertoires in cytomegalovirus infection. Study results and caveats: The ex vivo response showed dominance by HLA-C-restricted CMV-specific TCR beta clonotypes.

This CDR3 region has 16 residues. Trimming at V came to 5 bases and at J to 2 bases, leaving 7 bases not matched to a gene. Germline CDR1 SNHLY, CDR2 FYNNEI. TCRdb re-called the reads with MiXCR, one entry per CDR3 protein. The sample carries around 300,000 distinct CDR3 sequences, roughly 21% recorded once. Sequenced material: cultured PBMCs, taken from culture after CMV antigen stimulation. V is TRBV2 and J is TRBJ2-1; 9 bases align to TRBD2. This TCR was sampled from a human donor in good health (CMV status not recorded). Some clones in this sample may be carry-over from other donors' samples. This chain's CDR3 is CASSTFAGGPYNEQFF. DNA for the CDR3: TGTGCCAGCAGTACGTTCGCGGGAGGGCCCTACAATGAGCAGTTCTTC.